The T cell receptor (beta chain) under discussion was sequenced for a study of blood T cells in healthy people across ages (dated by TCRdb to the mid-2010s). For the study in its entirety: In model experiments, template switching captured roughly one uniquely barcoded TCR beta cDNA molecule for every two T cells. To avoid experimental bias, donors of different ages were distributed randomly across sequencing lanes. Four age groups were formed from the donors: young (average approximately 17 years), middle-aged (more than 35), aged (about 62) and long-lived (around 82). For two donors (one aged 18 to 29 and one aged 80 or older), the study analyzed two additional independent replicas of 1 million unique cDNA reads from the same blood draw. Using deep sequencing normalized with unique cDNA molecular identifiers, the study measured how TCR beta repertoire diversity changes with age. The full study reports these points: Compared with the aged group, more naive CD4+ T cells, fewer expanded clones and increased TCR diversity were shown by the long-lived group, suggesting age selection. Observed TCR beta diversity per million T cells fell roughly linearly with age, and a significant reduction was already apparent by age approximately 41. A strong correlation was found between observed TCR beta diversity and the percentage of naive T cells measured by flow cytometry. Total diversity estimates from one million sequenced T cells were considered lower bounds and underestimates. The CMV infection status of donors was not known, potentially confounding age-related changes in expanded clonotypes. Bulk unsorted PBMC profiling prevented conclusive comparison of naive and antigen-experienced compartments.

The junction carries 14 bases between V and J, which are trimmed by 7 bases and 1 base respectively. Including cysteine and phenylalanine, the CDR3 has 14 amino acids. Only CDR3 DNA remains: 42 bases, in frame from the first base. Reading the germline V gene gives CDR1 SQVTM and CDR2 ANQGSEA. Library creation used 5' RACE. Instrument used: Illumina HiSeq 2500. The second PCR ran for roughly 6 to 11 cycles and used a J-beta primer mix along with a sample-barcoded 5' primer. Each TCR beta cDNA molecule received a unique molecular identifier from a template-switch 5' adaptor carrying 12 random nucleotides. Each sample yielded at least 2.5 million CDR3-containing paired-end reads. The Mint cDNA synthesis kit, primed by a TRBC-specific oligonucleotide, was used to synthesize first-strand cDNA from all RNA. After uracil-DNA glycosylase treatment, a first 18-cycle PCR used universal primers M1SS and BC2_uni_R on all cDNA. For the original study's pipeline: Each sample was normalized by randomly selecting 1 million high-quality reads, each carrying a distinct molecular identifier. Instead of being binned into consensus sequences, reads with shared molecular identifiers were discarded. CDR3 identification, clonotype clustering and error correction used MiTCR with a Q25 quality threshold and the strictest error-elimination algorithm. Lower-bound total TCR beta diversity was estimated with a nonparametric unseen species model using Euler transformation. TCRdb trimmed the raw reads at Q25, called clones with MiXCR and kept productive beta chains. Each entry is one CDR3 protein sequence, shown with its most common DNA and genes. TCRdb's processing, not the authors', yielded these V and J calls. This sample holds roughly 860,000 distinct CDR3 sequences; around 62% were observed only once. Of the sample, 25% to 35% is held by the ten largest clones.

On this clonotype itself: It lacks a known antigen. No base-level quality is on record; no much larger clone is a single base apart.

The 35 to 40 donors, aged 6 to 90 years, were systemically healthy Caucasian individuals from Russia. Roughly 9.5 milliliters of peripheral blood were drawn from each donor into EDTA-treated Vacutainer tubes. Ficoll-Paque density-gradient centrifugation was used to isolate PBMCs, with at least 7 million per sample. Total RNA was extracted from PBMCs with Trizol reagent, with at least 6 micrograms obtained per sample. Naive CD45RAhigh/CD27high T cell percentages were measured by flow cytometry on a PBMC aliquot from every donor. The TCR originated in a man in his thirties or forties in good health. The chain employs TRBV29-1 and TRBJ2-1; TRBD2 is perhaps the D gene, given 5 matching bases. The sequenced sample consisted of blood. The CDR3 is CSGETSSSYNEQFF. The nucleotide sequence reads as follows: TGCAGCGGGGAGACTTCCTCGTCCTACAATGAGCAGTTCTTC.